Following are 17 T cell receptor beta chains from one sample sequenced in a study of CD8 T cells in Susac syndrome. RNA in amounts of roughly 0.45 to 1 ug was reverse transcribed with random hexamers. TCRdb redid the calling of the immunoSEQ multiplex PCR reads with MiXCR, one entry per CDR3 protein. Seen here are roughly 180,000 distinct CDR3 sequences, over 85% observed once, and the top ten hold more than 0.1%. Sequencing was performed on CD4+ T cells from PBMCs. The receptor source for this set is a human donor in good health.

This chain connects TRBV29-1 to TRBJ1-5; tentatively, D is TRBD1 (5 bases). With 7 bases removed from V and 3 bases from J, the gap between germline ends came to 19 bases. Per germline, CDR1 SQVTM and CDR2 ANQGSEA. The CDR3 sequence is 15 residues long. This CDR3 is CSATYGQGPNQPQHF. CDR3 DNA: TGCAGCGCCACTTATGGGCAGGGCCCCAATCAGCCCCAGCATTTT.

This chain links TRBV18 with TRBJ2-7, with unresolved D. V was clipped by 2 bases and J by 1 base, with 12 bases between them. This CDR3 has 15 residues. Germline V lookup: CDR1 KGHSH, CDR2 LQKENI. CDR3 sequence: CASSPTAASSYEQYF. DNA for the CDR3: TGTGCCAGCTCACCAACAGCAGCTTCTTCCTACGAGCAGTACTTC.

This sequence joins TRBV5-6 and TRBJ2-5; D is ambiguous. Trimming pared 0 bases from V and 2 bases from J, leaving 8 bases between. This CDR3 contains 14 residues. CDR1 is SGHDT and CDR2 is YYEEEE in the germline V gene. The CDR3, as DNA: TGTGCCAGCAGCTTGGGGGGATTTCAAGAGACCCAGTACTTC. Amino acids: CASSLGGFQETQYF.

This clonotype has a handful of counts. The chain is built from TRBV25-1 and TRBJ2-7; the D is unclear. From germline, CDR1 is MGHDK and CDR2 SYGVNS. The CDR3 consists of 11 residues. Trimming removed 3 bases at V and 2 bases at J, with 2 bases between. Written as DNA, the CDR3 is TGTGCCAGCAGTGAGGCCTACGAGCAGTACTTC. Translating it yields CASSEAYEQYF.

V gene TRBV7-9 combines with J gene TRBJ1-1; D unclear. Trimming took 1 base from V and 5 from J, leaving 11 bases between them. Germline CDR1 is SEHNR and CDR2 is FQNEAQ (reference sequence). The CDR3 is made up of 14 amino acids. CDR3 bases: TGTGCCAGCAGCTTAGAGATCTTGGGGACTGAAGCTTTCTTT. It encodes CASSLEILGTEAFF. Variable domain in full (rest from reference TRBV7-9 and TRBJ1-1): DTGVSQNPRHKITKRGQNVTFRCDPISEHNRLYWYRQTLGQGPEFLTYFQNEAQLEKSRLLSDRFSAERPKGSFSTLEIQRTEQGDSAMYLCASSLEILGTEAFFGQGTRLTVV.

V gene TRBV7-6 combines with J gene TRBJ2-6; the D is unclear. The CDR3 is 15 amino acids. V was cut by 4 bases and J by 4 bases, with 11 bases left in between. Germline CDR1 is SGHVS and CDR2 is FNYEAQ. CDR3 protein: CASSSLVRGANVLTF. DNA of the CDR3: TGTGCCAGCAGCTCCCTGGTAAGGGGGGCCAACGTCCTGACTTTC.

CDR3 sequence reads: CSVEKAAGPYNEQFF. In nucleotides, the CDR3 is TGCAGCGTTGAAAAGGCAGCGGGACCTTACAATGAGCAGTTCTTC. This chain links TRBV29-1 with TRBJ2-1; 7 nucleotides line up with TRBD2. CDR1 and CDR2 from the germline V gene are SQVTM and ANQGSEA. Trimming at V came to 2 bases and at J to 4 bases, leaving 8 bases not matched to a gene. The CDR3 is 15 amino acids.

The chain carries TRBV20-1 and TRBJ2-7, with 7 bases fitting TRBD2. The CDR3 has 15 residues. Unmatched junction bases numbered 11, after V lost 0 bases and J lost 6 bases. CDR1 DFQATT and CDR2 SNEGSKA come from the germline V gene (reference sequence). DNA of the CDR3: TGCAGTGCTAGAGATGGTGAGCGGGATGTGTTCGAGCAGTACTTC. As protein: CSARDGERDVFEQYF.

The chain combines TRBV5-6 with TRBJ2-7; D unresolved. The CDR3 has 12 residues. Germline values: CDR1 SGHDT, CDR2 YYEEEE. V was trimmed by 1 base and J by 6 bases, leaving 8 bases between them. This CDR3 is CASSLSGFEQYF. In DNA, the CDR3 is TGTGCCAGCAGCTTGTCAGGTTTCGAGCAGTACTTC.

The chain joins TRBV20-1 to TRBJ1-4, with unresolved D. This CDR3 spans 12 amino acids. Germline loops: CDR1 DFQATT, CDR2 SNEGSKA (reference sequence). V shed 3 bases and J shed 7 bases, with 9 bases lying between them. The CDR3 coding sequence is TGCAGTGCTAGTCACCCGGGTGAAAAACTGTTTTTT. This sequence encodes CSASHPGEKLFF.

The chain uses TRBV29-1 and TRBJ2-3, with 11 nucleotides matching TRBD1. CDR1 and CDR2 from the germline V gene are SQVTM and ANQGSEA. This CDR3 comprises 17 residues. With 6 bases clipped from V and 0 bases from J, the junction kept 11 bases outside the gene matches. For the CDR3, the DNA is TGCAGCGTCCCCCCGGGACAGGGGGGGACTAGCACAGATACGCAGTATTTT. Protein sequence: CSVPPGQGGTSTDTQYF.

The chain carries TRBV4-3 and TRBJ2-3, with D possibly called TRBD1 or TRBD2 (5 bases each). From germline, CDR1 is LGHNA and CDR2 YSLEER. V lost 0 bases and J lost 9, with 13 bases in between. This CDR3 spans 14 amino acids. The CDR3 is CASSQDPGLPTQYF. The CDR3, as DNA: TGCGCCAGCAGCCAAGATCCGGGGCTCCCCACGCAGTATTTT.

This sequence joins TRBV4-2 and TRBJ2-1, with 14 bases aligning to TRBD2. The trim removed 1 base at V and 1 base at J, leaving 0 bases unmatched. Germline V gene sequence: CDR1 LGHNA, CDR2 YNFKEQ. There are 17 residues in the CDR3. CDR3: CASSQGLAGGSYNEQFF. CDR3 nucleotides: TGTGCCAGCAGCCAAGGACTAGCGGGAGGGTCCTACAATGAGCAGTTCTTC.

This clonotype was seen just once. The rearrangement uses TRBV5-4 and TRBJ2-7, with D maybe TRBD1 (6 bases). The germline V and J ends were trimmed by 4 bases and 4 bases, with 18 bases remaining between them. CDR1 and CDR2 (germline): SGHNT, YYREEE (reference sequence). The CDR3 is 15 residues long. Here the CDR3 DNA reads TGTGCCAGCAGCCTTAATCGACAGGTTTTATACGAGCAGTACTTC. Translation gives CASSLNRQVLYEQYF.

The DNA of the CDR3 is TGCAGTGCTAGCATCCCGAGGACTAGAGCCCATGAGCAGTTCTTC. This encodes CSASIPRTRAHEQFF. The chain recombines TRBV20-1 with TRBJ2-1; 7 bases are a match to TRBD2. Germline values: CDR1 DFQATT, CDR2 SNEGSKA (reference sequence). V was clipped by 3 bases and J by 8 bases; unmatched bases: 13. The length of the CDR3 is 15 residues.

V and J are TRBV29-1 and TRBJ2-1, with D unresolved. CDR3 length equals 14 residues. The V gene's germline CDR1 is SQVTM and CDR2 ANQGSEA. V lost 1 base to trimming and J lost 0 bases, with 7 bases between them. In nucleotides, the CDR3 is TGCAGCGTTGAAGCAGACGGCTCCTACAATGAGCAGTTCTTC. Residues: CSVEADGSYNEQFF.

The V call is TRBV5-1, the J call TRBJ2-1; D uncertain. The CDR3 loop spans 12 amino acids. V was clipped by 3 bases and J by 9 bases, with 10 bases between them. Germline-derived CDR1 and CDR2 are SGHRS and YFSETQ. The CDR3 coding sequence is TGCGCCAGCAGCTACGGAGAGACTGAGCAGTTCTTC. Amino acids: CASSYGETEQFF. Looking up the rest from reference TRBV5-1 and TRBJ2-1 gives the full variable domain: KAGVTQTPRYLIKTRGQQVTLSCSPISGHRSVSWYQQTPGQGLQFLFEYFSETQRNKGNFPGRFSGRQFSNSRSEMNVSTLELGDSALYLCASSYGETEQFFGPGTRLTVL.